Detailed here is one T cell receptor beta chain. Its antigen target is currently unknown. Base qualities are not provided; no much larger clone lies one nucleotide away. Preparation of the library involved 5' RACE. The sample was run on an Illumina HiSeq 2500. A second PCR of roughly 7 to 12 cycles was performed with a sample-barcoded 5' primer and a J-beta primer mix. A template-switch 5' adaptor carrying 12 random nucleotides introduced a unique molecular identifier onto each TCR beta cDNA molecule. Each sample yielded at least 2.5 million CDR3-containing paired-end reads. All of the RNA was converted into first-strand cDNA using the Mint cDNA synthesis kit, with a TRBC-specific oligonucleotide serving as the primer. Following uracil-DNA glycosylase treatment, a first 18-cycle PCR with universal primers M1SS and BC2_uni_R was performed on all cDNA. As for the original processing: Normalization of each sample was performed by random selection of 1 million high-quality reads, each carrying a distinct molecular identifier. Instead of being binned into consensus sequences, reads with shared molecular identifiers were discarded. CDR3 identification, clonotype clustering and error correction used MiTCR with a Q25 quality threshold and the strictest error-elimination algorithm. A nonparametric unseen species model with Euler transformation was used to estimate a lower bound on total TCR beta diversity. TCRdb took the public reads, trimmed them with fastp at Q25, ran MiXCR for clone calling and kept in-frame beta chains. For every CDR3 protein sequence, its rows merge into one entry that carries the most common genes and DNA. These V and J calls derive from TCRdb rather than the authors' analysis. This sample holds roughly 1,300,000 distinct CDR3 sequences; 59% were observed only once. The biggest ten clones account for roughly 6.3% of the sample.

This sample is part of a study of blood T cells in healthy people across ages (dated by TCRdb to between 2015 and 2017). Background for the entire study: In model experiments, roughly one uniquely barcoded TCR beta cDNA molecule per two T cells was captured by template switching. Using deep sequencing normalized with unique cDNA molecular identifiers, the study measured how TCR beta repertoire diversity changes with age. Donors were grouped into four age groups: young (average 16 years), middle-aged (39), aged (around 60) and long-lived (approximately 75). To avoid experimental bias, donors of different ages were distributed randomly across sequencing lanes. For two donors (one aged 18 to 30 and one aged 80 or older), the study analyzed two additional independent replicas of 1 million unique cDNA reads from the same blood draw. Results and caveats for the whole study, not just this receptor: Observed TCR beta diversity per million T cells fell roughly linearly with age, and a significant reduction was already apparent by age around 40. Compared with the aged group, the long-lived group had more naive CD4+ T cells, fewer expanded clones and increased TCR diversity, suggesting age selection. There was a strong correlation between observed TCR beta diversity and the percentage of naive T cells measured by flow cytometry. Because the CMV infection status of the donors was unknown, age-related changes in expanded clonotypes may potentially have been confounded. Since profiling was done on bulk unsorted PBMCs, naive and antigen-experienced compartments could not be conclusively compared. Estimates of total diversity based on one million sequenced T cells were considered lower bounds and underestimates.

The donors were 40 or so Caucasian individuals from Russia, aged roughly 6 to 95 years, who were systemically healthy. Each donor gave approximately 9.3 milliliters of peripheral blood, collected into EDTA-treated Vacutainer tubes. Ficoll-Paque density-gradient centrifugation was used to isolate PBMCs, with at least 6.5 million per sample. Trizol reagent was used to extract total RNA from PBMCs, with at least 5.5 micrograms per sample. For every donor, an aliquot of PBMCs went through flow cytometry to measure the percentages of naive CD45RAhigh/CD27high T cells. The CDR1 and CDR2 encoded by the germline V gene are KGHSH and LQKENI. Counted from cysteine to phenylalanine, this CDR3 has 15 amino acids. Of the read, only the CDR3 DNA is kept; its 45 bases are in frame from base 1. The junction shows trimming of 2 bases on V and 3 bases on J, plus 13 bases between the germline ends.

Sequencing input: blood. The chain is made from TRBV18 and TRBJ1-2; TRBD1 might be the D gene, on 5 matching bases. The clonotype was recovered from a young man in good health. This receptor carries the CDR3 CASSPSRGDHYGYTF. The sequenced DNA is TGTGCCAGCTCACCATCTAGGGGCGATCACTATGGCTACACCTTC.